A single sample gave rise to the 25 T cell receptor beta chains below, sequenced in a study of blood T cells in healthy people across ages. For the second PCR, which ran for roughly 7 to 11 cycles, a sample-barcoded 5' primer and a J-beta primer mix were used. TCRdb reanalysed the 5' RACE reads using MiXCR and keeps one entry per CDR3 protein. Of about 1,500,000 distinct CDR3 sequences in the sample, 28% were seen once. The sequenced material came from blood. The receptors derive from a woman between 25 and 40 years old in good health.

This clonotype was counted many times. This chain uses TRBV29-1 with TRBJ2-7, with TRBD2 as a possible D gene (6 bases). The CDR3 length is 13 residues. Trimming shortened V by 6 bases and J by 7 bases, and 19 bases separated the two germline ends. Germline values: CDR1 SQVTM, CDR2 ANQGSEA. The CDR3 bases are TGCAGCGTCCTTTGGGACTCCATGGGGGAGCAGTACTTC. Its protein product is CSVLWDSMGEQYF.

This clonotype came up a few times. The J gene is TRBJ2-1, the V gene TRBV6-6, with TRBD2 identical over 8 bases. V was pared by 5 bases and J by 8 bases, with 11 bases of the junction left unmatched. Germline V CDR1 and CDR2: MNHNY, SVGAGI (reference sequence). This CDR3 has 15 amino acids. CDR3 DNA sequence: TGTGCCAGCAGTCTGCGGGGGGTCGGGGGGGATGAGCAGTTCTTC. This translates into CASSLRGVGGDEQFF.

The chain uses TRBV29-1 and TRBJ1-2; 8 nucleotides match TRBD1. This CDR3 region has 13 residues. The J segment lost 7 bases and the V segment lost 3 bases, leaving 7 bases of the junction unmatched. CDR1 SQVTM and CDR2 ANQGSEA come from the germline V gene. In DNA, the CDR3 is TGCAGCGTTGAGGATCAGGGGGCGCGTGGCTACACCTTC. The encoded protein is CSVEDQGARGYTF.

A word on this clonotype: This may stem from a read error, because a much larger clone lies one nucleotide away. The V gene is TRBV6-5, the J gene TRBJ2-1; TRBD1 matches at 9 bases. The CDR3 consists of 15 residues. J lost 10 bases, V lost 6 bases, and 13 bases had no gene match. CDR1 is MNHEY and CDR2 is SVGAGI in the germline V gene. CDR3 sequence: CASRPPGQGSYEQFF. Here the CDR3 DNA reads TGTGCCAGCAGACCTCCGGGACAGGGTTCCTACGAGCAGTTCTTC.

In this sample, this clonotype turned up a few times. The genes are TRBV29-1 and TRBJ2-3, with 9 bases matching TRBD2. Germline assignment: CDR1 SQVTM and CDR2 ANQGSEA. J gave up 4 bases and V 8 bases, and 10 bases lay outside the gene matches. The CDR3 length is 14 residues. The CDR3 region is CSSRSGGLPDTQYF. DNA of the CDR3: TGCAGCTCCCGTAGCGGGGGTTTACCAGATACGCAGTATTTT.

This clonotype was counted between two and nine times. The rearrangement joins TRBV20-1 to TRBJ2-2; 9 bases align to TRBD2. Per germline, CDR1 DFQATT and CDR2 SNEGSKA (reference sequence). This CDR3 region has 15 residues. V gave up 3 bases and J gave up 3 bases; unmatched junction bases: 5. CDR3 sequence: CSASLLAGHTGELFF. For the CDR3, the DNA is TGCAGTGCTAGTTTGCTAGCGGGACACACCGGGGAGCTGTTTTTT.

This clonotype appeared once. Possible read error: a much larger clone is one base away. This CDR3 reads CAGKAAASYEQYF. CDR3 DNA: TGTGCCGGCAAAGCGGCGGCATCCTACGAGCAGTACTTC. The V gene is TRBV5-5, the J gene TRBJ2-7; D is perhaps TRBD2 (5 bases). From germline, CDR1 is SGHKS and CDR2 YYEKEE (reference sequence). V was pared by 10 bases and J by 1 base, with 15 bases between. There are 13 residues in the CDR3.

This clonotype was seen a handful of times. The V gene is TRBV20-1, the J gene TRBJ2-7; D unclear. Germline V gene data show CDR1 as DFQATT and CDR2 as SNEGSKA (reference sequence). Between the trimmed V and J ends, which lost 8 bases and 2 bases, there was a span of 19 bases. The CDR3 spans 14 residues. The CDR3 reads CSCRRSPMTYEQYF. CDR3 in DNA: TGCAGTTGTAGGCGGAGCCCCATGACCTACGAGCAGTACTTC.

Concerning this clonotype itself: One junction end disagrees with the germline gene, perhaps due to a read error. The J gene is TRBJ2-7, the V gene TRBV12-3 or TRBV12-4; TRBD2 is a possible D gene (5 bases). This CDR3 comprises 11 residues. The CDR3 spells CTSSFGEQQYF. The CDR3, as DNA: TGTACCAGCAGTTTTGGGGAGCAGCAGTACTTC.

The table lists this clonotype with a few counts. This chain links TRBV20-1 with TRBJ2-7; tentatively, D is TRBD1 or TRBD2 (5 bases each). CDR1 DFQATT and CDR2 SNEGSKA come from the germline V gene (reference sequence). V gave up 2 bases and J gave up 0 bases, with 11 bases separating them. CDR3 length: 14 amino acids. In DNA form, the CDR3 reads TGCAGTGCTAGAAGAGGGGAAAGCTCCTACGAGCAGTACTTC. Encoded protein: CSARRGESSYEQYF.

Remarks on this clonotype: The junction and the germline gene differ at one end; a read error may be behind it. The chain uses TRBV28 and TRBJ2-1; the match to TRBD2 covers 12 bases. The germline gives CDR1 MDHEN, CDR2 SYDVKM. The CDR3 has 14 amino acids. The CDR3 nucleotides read TGTGCCAGCAGCAGGACTAGCGGGGAGAATGGGCAGTTCTTC. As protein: CASSRTSGENGQFF.

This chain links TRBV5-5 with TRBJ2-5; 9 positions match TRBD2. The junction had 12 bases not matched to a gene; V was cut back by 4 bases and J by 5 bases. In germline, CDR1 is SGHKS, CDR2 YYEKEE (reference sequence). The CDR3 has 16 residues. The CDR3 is CASSAQAGSGGETQYF. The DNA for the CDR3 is TGTGCCAGCAGCGCCCAGGCGGGGAGCGGGGGGGAGACCCAGTACTTC.

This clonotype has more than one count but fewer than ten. CDR3 sequence: CSALSPPSETQYF. The CDR3 DNA is TGCAGTGCTTTATCCCCTCCGTCAGAGACCCAGTACTTC. This chain joins TRBV20-1 and TRBJ2-5; D not certain. The CDR3 spans 13 residues. Germline V gene lookup returns CDR1 DFQATT and CDR2 SNEGSKA (reference sequence). The ends were cut back, 5 bases at V and 4 bases at J, with 14 bases in the middle.

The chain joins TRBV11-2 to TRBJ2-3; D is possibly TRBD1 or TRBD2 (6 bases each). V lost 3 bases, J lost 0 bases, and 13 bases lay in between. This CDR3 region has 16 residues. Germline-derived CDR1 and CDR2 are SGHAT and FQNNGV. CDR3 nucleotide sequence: TGTGCCAGCAGCTTTAGGGGGGCAGCCAGCACAGATACGCAGTATTTT. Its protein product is CASSFRGAASTDTQYF. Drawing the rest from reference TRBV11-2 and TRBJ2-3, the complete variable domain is EAGVAQSPRYKIIEKRQSVAFWCNPISGHATLYWYQQILGQGPKLLIQFQNNGVVDDSQLPKDRFSAERLKGVDSTLKIQPAKLEDSAVYLCASSFRGAASTDTQYFGPGTRLTVL.

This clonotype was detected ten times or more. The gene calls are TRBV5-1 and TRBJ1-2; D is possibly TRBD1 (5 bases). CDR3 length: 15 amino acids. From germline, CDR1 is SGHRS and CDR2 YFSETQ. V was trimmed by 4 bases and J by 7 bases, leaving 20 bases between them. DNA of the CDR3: TGCGCCAGCAGCGGAGGACACCTTGGGGCTTTTGGCTACACCTTC. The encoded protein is CASSGGHLGAFGYTF.

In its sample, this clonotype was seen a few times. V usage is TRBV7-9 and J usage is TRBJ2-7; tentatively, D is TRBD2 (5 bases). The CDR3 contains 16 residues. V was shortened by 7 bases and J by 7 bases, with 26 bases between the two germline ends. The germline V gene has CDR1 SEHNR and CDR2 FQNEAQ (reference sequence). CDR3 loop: CASTSFGHARGGEQYF. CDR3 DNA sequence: TGTGCCAGCACCTCCTTCGGGCATGCCCGCGGAGGTGAGCAGTACTTC.

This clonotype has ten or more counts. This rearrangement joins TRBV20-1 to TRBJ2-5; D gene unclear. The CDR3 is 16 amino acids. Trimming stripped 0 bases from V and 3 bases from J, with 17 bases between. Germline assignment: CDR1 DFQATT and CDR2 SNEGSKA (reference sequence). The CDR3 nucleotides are TGCAGTGCTAGAGATGGGCCGGAACTGTTAAAAGAGACCCAGTACTTC. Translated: CSARDGPELLKETQYF.

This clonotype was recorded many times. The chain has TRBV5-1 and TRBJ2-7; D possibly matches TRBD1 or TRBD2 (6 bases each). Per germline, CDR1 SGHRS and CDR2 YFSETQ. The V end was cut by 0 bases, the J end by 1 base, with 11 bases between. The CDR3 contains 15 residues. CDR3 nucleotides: TGCGCCAGCAGCTTGGAGCCGGGGGCATCCTACGAGCAGTACTTC. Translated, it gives CASSLEPGASYEQYF.

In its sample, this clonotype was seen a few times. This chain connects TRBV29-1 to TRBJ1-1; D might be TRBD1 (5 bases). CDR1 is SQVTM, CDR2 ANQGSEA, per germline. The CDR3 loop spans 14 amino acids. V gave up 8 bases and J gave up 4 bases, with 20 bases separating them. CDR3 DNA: TGCAGCCTAGAAACTCAGTGGGGGGGCACTGAAGCTTTCTTT. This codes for CSLETQWGGTEAFF.

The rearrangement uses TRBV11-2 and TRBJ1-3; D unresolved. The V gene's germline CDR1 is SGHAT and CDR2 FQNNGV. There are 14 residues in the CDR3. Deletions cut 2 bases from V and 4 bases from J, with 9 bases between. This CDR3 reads CASSLLGWGNTIYF. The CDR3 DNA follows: TGTGCCAGCAGCTTACTGGGATGGGGAAACACCATATATTTT.

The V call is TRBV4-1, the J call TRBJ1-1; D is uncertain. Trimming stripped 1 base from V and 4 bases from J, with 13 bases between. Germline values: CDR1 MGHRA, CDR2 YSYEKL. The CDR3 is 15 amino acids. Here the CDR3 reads CASSQVVPGITEAFF. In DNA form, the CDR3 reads TGCGCCAGCAGCCAAGTCGTCCCGGGGATCACTGAAGCTTTCTTT.

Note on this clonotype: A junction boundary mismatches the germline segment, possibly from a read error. The CDR3 here is CTSSRVGENTEAFF. In DNA form, the CDR3 reads TGTACCAGCTCCCGGGTTGGGGAGAACACTGAAGCTTTCTTT. The V and J genes are TRBV18 and TRBJ1-1; D gene ambiguous. CDR3 length: 14 amino acids. Germline CDR1 is KGHSH and CDR2 is LQKENI.

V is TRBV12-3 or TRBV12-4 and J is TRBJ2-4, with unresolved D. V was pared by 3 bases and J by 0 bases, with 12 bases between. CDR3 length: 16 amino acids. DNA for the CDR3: TGTGCCAGCAGTTTGCCGAGATCCTTAGCCAAAAACATTCAGTACTTC. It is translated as CASSLPRSLAKNIQYF.

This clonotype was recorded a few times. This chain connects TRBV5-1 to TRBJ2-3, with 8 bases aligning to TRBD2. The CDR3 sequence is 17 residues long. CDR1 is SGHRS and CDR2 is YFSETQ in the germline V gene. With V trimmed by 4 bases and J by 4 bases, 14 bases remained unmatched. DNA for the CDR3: TGCGCCAGCAGCGTGGGATGGCCGGGGGGGCCCGCAGATACGCAGTATTTT. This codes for CASSVGWPGGPADTQYF.

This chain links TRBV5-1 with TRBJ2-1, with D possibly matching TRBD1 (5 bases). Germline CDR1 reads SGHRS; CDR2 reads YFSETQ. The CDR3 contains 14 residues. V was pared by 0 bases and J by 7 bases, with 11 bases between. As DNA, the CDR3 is TGCGCCAGCAGCTTGGGATGGCAGGGTAATGAGCAGTTCTTC. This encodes CASSLGWQGNEQFF. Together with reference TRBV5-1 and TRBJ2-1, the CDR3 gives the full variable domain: KAGVTQTPRYLIKTRGQQVTLSCSPISGHRSVSWYQQTPGQGLQFLFEYFSETQRNKGNFPGRFSGRQFSNSRSEMNVSTLELGDSALYLCASSLGWQGNEQFFGPGTRLTVL.